These 28 T cell receptor beta chains share one sample of origin, sequenced in a study of radiotherapy plus CTLA-4 blockade in lung cancer. TCRdb's copy holds only in-frame clones and misses some; the assay was immunoSEQ multiplex PCR. Of some 110,000 clones in the sample, 81% were seen once. The source material was peripheral blood, sampled from a patient treated with radiotherapy plus ipilimumab. The receptors stem from a human donor with non-small cell lung cancer that progressed on radiotherapy plus ipilimumab. Some clones in this sample may be carry-over from other donors' samples.

The chain links TRBV2 to TRBJ2-2; no clear D. This CDR3 spans 12 amino acids. Germline CDR1 is SNHLY and CDR2 is FYNNEI. Trimming pared 6 bases from V and 4 bases from J, leaving 6 bases between. The CDR3 is CASRRFTGELFF. CDR3 DNA sequence: TGTGCCAGCAGGAGATTCACCGGGGAGCTGTTTTTT.

The chain employs TRBV5-1 and TRBJ1-5; D gene ambiguous. Germline V gene lookup returns CDR1 SGHRS and CDR2 YFSETQ. The CDR3 has 13 amino acids. The V end was cut by 1 base, the J end by 3 bases, with 5 bases between. The chain's CDR3 is CASSLTPNQPQHF. CDR3 bases: TGCGCCAGCAGCTTGACACCCAATCAGCCCCAGCATTTT.

The chain carries TRBV7-9 and TRBJ2-5; 7 bases line up with TRBD1. Looked up from germline, CDR1 is SEHNR and CDR2 is FQNEAQ (reference sequence). The CDR3 is 16 amino acids. V was clipped by 1 base and J by 9 bases; unmatched bases: 14. CDR3: CASSLGGDRQEKAQYF. The CDR3, as DNA: TGTGCCAGCAGCTTAGGTGGGGACAGACAAGAGAAGGCCCAGTACTTC.

The CDR3 DNA sequence: TGTGCCAGCAGTCAAGGACAGGGGGCTGGAGGGGGGCAGCCCCAGCATTTT. Translating gives CASSQGQGAGGGQPQHF. The chain employs TRBV7-2 and TRBJ1-5; 11 bases are a match to TRBD1. Germline assignment: CDR1 SGHTA and CDR2 FQGNSA. The CDR3 consists of 17 residues. After removal of 6 bases from V and 7 bases from J, the junction contained 14 bases not matched to a gene.

This clone appeared a few times. The J gene is TRBJ1-5, the V gene TRBV6-5, with D possibly TRBD1 on 6 matching bases. Trimming shortened V by 4 bases and J by 0 bases, and 13 bases separated the two germline ends. CDR1 and CDR2 (germline): MNHEY, SVGAGI. The CDR3 has 16 residues. CDR3 region: CASSSGTPYSNQPQHF. The CDR3 bases are TGTGCCAGCAGTTCCGGGACACCTTATAGCAATCAGCCCCAGCATTTT.

This rearrangement joins TRBV9 to TRBJ1-3; no firm D call. V gave up 0 bases and J gave up 0 bases, with 7 bases separating them. Germline CDR1 is SGDLS and CDR2 is YYNGEE. The CDR3 length is 15 residues. The CDR3 DNA follows: TGTGCCAGCAGCGTAGATGGATACTCTGGAAACACCATATATTTT. Protein product: CASSVDGYSGNTIYF.

The chain couples TRBV30 to TRBJ2-1; D remains unclear. CDR3 length: 14 amino acids. Trimming took 0 bases from V and 0 from J, leaving 6 bases between them. The V gene's germline CDR1 is GTSNPN and CDR2 SVGIG (reference sequence). The DNA of the CDR3 is TGTGCCTGGAGTGTTTTTCCCTCCTACAATGAGCAGTTCTTC. Translated: CAWSVFPSYNEQFF. The variable domain in full, completed from reference TRBV30 and TRBJ2-1, reads SQTIHQWPATLVQPVGSPLSLECTVEGTSNPNLYWYRQAAGRGLQLLFYSVGIGQISSEVPQNLSASRPQDRQFILSSKKLLLSDSGFYLCAWSVFPSYNEQFFGPGTRLTVL.

The chain recombines TRBV4-3 with TRBJ1-1, with 8 bases identical to TRBD1. The CDR3 length is 15 residues. Germline V CDR1 and CDR2: LGHNA, YSLEER. The junction had 7 bases not matched to a gene; V was cut back by 2 bases and J by 5 bases. DNA of the CDR3: TGCGCCAGCAGCCAATATACCACAGGGGGAACTGAAGCTTTCTTT. Protein product: CASSQYTTGGTEAFF.

The CDR3 nucleotides are TGTGCCAGCAGGATTATGAACAGGTATACGAACACCGGGGAGCTGTTTTTT. This encodes CASRIMNRYTNTGELFF. The chain combines TRBV5-6 with TRBJ2-2; maybe TRBD1 (5 bases). Between the trimmed V and J ends, which lost 5 bases and 0 bases, there was a span of 17 bases. The CDR3 is 17 residues long. Looked up from germline, CDR1 is SGHDT and CDR2 is YYEEEE.

V gene TRBV29-1 combines with J gene TRBJ2-5; 11 nucleotides agree with TRBD1. Germline values: CDR1 SQVTM, CDR2 ANQGSEA. CDR3 length: 14 amino acids. V lost 7 bases, J lost 7 bases, and 11 bases stayed unmatched. Written as DNA, the CDR3 is TGCAGCGGAGGGACAGGGGGGGGCCCCGTGACCCAGTACTTC. This encodes CSGGTGGGPVTQYF.

The rearrangement uses TRBV6-1 and TRBJ1-2; D uncertain. The V end lost 6 bases, the J end lost 2 bases, and 10 bases lay between the germline ends. The CDR3 runs to 13 residues. From germline, CDR1 is MNHNS and CDR2 SASEGT. CDR3 protein: CASRWTHNYGYTF. Here the CDR3 DNA reads TGTGCCAGCAGATGGACCCACAACTATGGCTACACCTTC.

CDR3 in amino acids: CASSVVDSYEQYF. The CDR3 DNA reads as TGTGCCAGCAGCGTAGTTGACTCCTACGAGCAGTACTTC. This chain connects TRBV9 to TRBJ2-7; D uncertain. CDR1 and CDR2 (germline): SGDLS, YYNGEE. V was pared by 0 bases and J by 0 bases, with 4 bases between. This CDR3 has 13 amino acids.

The V call is TRBV25-1, the J call TRBJ1-4; D is ambiguous. The CDR3 is 16 amino acids. Germline CDR1 and CDR2: MGHDK and SYGVNS. V was shortened by 4 bases and J by 4 bases, with 16 bases between the two germline ends. The CDR3 DNA sequence: TGTGCCAGCAGTGGCCCCCTCGACGGCCGTAATGAAAAACTGTTTTTT. This sequence encodes CASSGPLDGRNEKLFF.

The chain has TRBV29-1 and TRBJ2-5; 8 bases are shared with TRBD2. The better agreement between TRBJ2-7 and the DNA end casts doubt on the J call. The germline V gene has CDR1 SQVTM and CDR2 ANQGSEA. The CDR3 has 16 amino acids. The CDR3 reads CSVGGSGGLSSYEQYF. The CDR3 nucleotides read TGCAGCGTTGGGGGATCGGGGGGGCTGAGCTCCTACGAGCAGTACTTC.

The chain recombines TRBV5-1 with TRBJ1-5; no firm D call. Trimming left V 0 bases short and J 0 bases short, with 10 bases between. Per the germline V gene, CDR1 is SGHRS and CDR2 is YFSETQ. CDR3 length: 16 amino acids. The CDR3 sequence: CASSLGPSNSNQPQHF. The CDR3 nucleotides are TGCGCCAGCAGCTTGGGCCCATCTAATAGCAATCAGCCCCAGCATTTT. Supplemented by reference TRBV5-1 and TRBJ1-5, the full variable domain reads KAGVTQTPRYLIKTRGQQVTLSCSPISGHRSVSWYQQTPGQGLQFLFEYFSETQRNKGNFPGRFSGRQFSNSRSEMNVSTLELGDSALYLCASSLGPSNSNQPQHFGDGTRLSIL.

This chain connects TRBV4-2 to TRBJ1-6, with D unclear. From germline, CDR1 is LGHNA and CDR2 YNFKEQ. V was clipped by 0 bases and J by 7 bases, with 7 bases between them. The CDR3 totals 14 residues. The CDR3 DNA reads as TGTGCCAGCAGCCAAGATACCAGGAATTCACCCCTCCACTTT. Amino acids: CASSQDTRNSPLHF.

This clone was recorded once. The chain combines TRBV15 with TRBJ2-1; unclear D gene. In germline, CDR1 is LNHNV, CDR2 YYDKDF (reference sequence). The V end was cut by 1 base, the J end by 4 bases, with 14 bases between. The CDR3 covers 16 residues. The CDR3 nucleotides read TGTGCCACCAGCAGAGCCCTGATCGAACAATACAATGAGCAGTTCTTC. Protein sequence: CATSRALIEQYNEQFF.

V and J are TRBV10-3 and TRBJ1-1, with 7 bases identical to TRBD1. Germline lookup yields CDR1 ENHRY and CDR2 SYGVKD. The CDR3 contains 16 residues. The V segment lost 1 base and the J segment 1 base; nucleotides outside the gene matches: 6. In DNA, the CDR3 is TGTGCCATCAGTGAGTTGATGACAGGGACGAACACTGAAGCTTTCTTT. It codes for CAISELMTGTNTEAFF.

This clone was recorded only once. The CDR3 is CATSRDLGWAETQYF. In nucleotides, the CDR3 is TGTGCCACCAGCAGAGATCTAGGGTGGGCGGAGACCCAGTACTTC. The chain uses TRBV15 and TRBJ2-5; D remains ambiguous. V was trimmed by 0 bases and J by 5 bases, leaving 13 bases between them. Germline-derived CDR1 and CDR2 are LNHNV and YYDKDF (reference sequence). The CDR3 runs 15 residues.

The chain has TRBV2 and TRBJ1-4; TRBD1 agrees at 8 bases. CDR1 is SNHLY and CDR2 is FYNNEI in the germline V gene. Trimming cost V 6 bases and J 8 bases; bases outside gene matches: 11. The CDR3 consists of 15 residues. The CDR3 DNA sequence: TGTGCCAGCAGCCAACAGGGGGTGAAGGGAGAAAAACTGTTTTTT. This encodes CASSQQGVKGEKLFF.

V is TRBV30 and J is TRBJ2-1; the match to TRBD2 covers 13 bases. Germline CDR1 reads GTSNPN; CDR2 reads SVGIG (reference sequence). J lost 1 base, V lost 0 bases, and 9 bases had no gene match. The CDR3 spans 19 residues. The CDR3 DNA follows: TGTGCCTGGAGTGTAAGACTAGCGGGGGGATTTCTTTCCTACAATGAGCAGTTCTTC. Amino acid sequence: CAWSVRLAGGFLSYNEQFF.

This chain uses TRBV5-6 with TRBJ1-1, with D uncertain. With 2 bases removed from V and 4 bases from J, the gap between germline ends came to 15 bases. Germline CDR1 and CDR2: SGHDT and YYEEEE. The CDR3 sequence is 15 residues long. CDR3 residues: CASSFGVLGLTEAFF. The CDR3 DNA reads as TGTGCCAGCAGCTTCGGGGTTCTGGGTCTCACTGAAGCTTTCTTT. Drawing the rest from reference TRBV5-6 and TRBJ1-1, the complete variable domain is DAGVTQSPTHLIKTRGQQVTLRCSPKSGHDTVSWYQQALGQGPQFIFQYYEEEERQRGNFPDRFSGHQFPNYSSELNVNALLLGDSALYLCASSFGVLGLTEAFFGQGTRLTVV.

The gene calls are TRBV19 and TRBJ2-3, with D uncertain. V was clipped by 8 bases and J by 0 bases, with 12 bases between them. CDR3 size: 14 residues. Germline CDR1 is LNHDA and CDR2 is SQIVND (reference sequence). CDR3 in DNA: TGTGCCAGTTCTTCAGAAACTAGCACAGATACGCAGTATTTT. It is translated as CASSSETSTDTQYF.

The rearrangement joins TRBV9 to TRBJ2-4; D not resolved. V was pared by 2 bases and J by 3 bases, with 12 bases between. Germline CDR1 is SGDLS and CDR2 is YYNGEE. The CDR3 is made up of 15 amino acids. The CDR3 region has the DNA TGTGCCAGCAGCGTTGGCTTTGGAAACAAAAACATTCAGTACTTC. This translates into CASSVGFGNKNIQYF.

This clone was counted a single time. The chain joins TRBV6-1 to TRBJ1-1, with D unresolved. The germline gives CDR1 MNHNS, CDR2 SASEGT. With 1 base removed from V and 0 bases from J, the gap between germline ends came to 3 bases. This CDR3 spans 13 amino acids. This CDR3 reads CASSEGVNTEAFF. The DNA of the CDR3 is TGTGCCAGCAGTGAAGGCGTGAACACTGAAGCTTTCTTT.

This sequence joins TRBV5-1 and TRBJ2-2, with 10 positions matching TRBD1. V shed 4 bases, J shed 5 bases, and the junction held 5 bases outside the gene matches. CDR1 is SGHRS and CDR2 is YFSETQ in the germline V gene. The CDR3 has 15 amino acids. The CDR3 region is CASSRDRGTTGELFF. Written as DNA, the CDR3 is TGCGCCAGCAGCCGGGACAGGGGAACAACCGGGGAGCTGTTTTTT.

The rearrangement uses TRBV13 and TRBJ2-3; 8 bases match TRBD2. J lost 1 base, V lost 5 bases, and 14 bases had no gene match. Germline CDR1 and CDR2: PRHDT and FYEKMQ (reference sequence). This CDR3 has 18 amino acids. The CDR3 reads CASSRRRGVGVGTDTQYF. CDR3 DNA sequence: TGTGCCAGCAGCCGCCGGCGGGGGGTCGGGGTAGGCACAGATACGCAGTATTTT.

The chain uses TRBV9 and TRBJ1-2, with 10 positions matching TRBD1. The J segment lost 6 bases and the V segment lost 4 bases, leaving 21 bases of the junction unmatched. CDR3 length: 19 amino acids. Germline CDR1 SGDLS, CDR2 YYNGEE. CDR3 sequence: CASSHNGGTGVVSADGYTF. The CDR3 DNA reads as TGTGCCAGCAGCCATAATGGAGGGACAGGGGTAGTCTCAGCGGATGGCTACACCTTC.